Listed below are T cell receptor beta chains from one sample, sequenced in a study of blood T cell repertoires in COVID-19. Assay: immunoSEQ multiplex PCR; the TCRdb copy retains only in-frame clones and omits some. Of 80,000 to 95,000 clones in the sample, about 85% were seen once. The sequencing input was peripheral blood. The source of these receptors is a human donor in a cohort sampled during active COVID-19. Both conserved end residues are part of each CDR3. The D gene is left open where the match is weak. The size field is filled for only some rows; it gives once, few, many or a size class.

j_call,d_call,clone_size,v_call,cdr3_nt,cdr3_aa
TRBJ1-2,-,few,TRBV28,TGTGCCAGCAGTTTATGGACAAATGGCTACACCTTC,CASSLWTNGYTF
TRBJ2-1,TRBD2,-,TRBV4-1,TGCGCCAGCAGCCAACAGCTAGCGGGGTATGTGAATGAGCAGTTCTTC,CASSQQLAGYVNEQFF
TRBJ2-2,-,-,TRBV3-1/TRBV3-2,TGTGCCAGCAGCCAAGACACAGGGTCCGGGGAGCTGTTTTTT,CASSQDTGSGELFF
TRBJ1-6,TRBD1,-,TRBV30,TGTGCCTGGAGTAGTTGGGGACAGGGCGTCTCCGAACTCCACTTT,CAWSSWGQGVSELHF
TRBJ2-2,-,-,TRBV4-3,TGCGCCAGCAGCCAAGAGGGGCTAGCGACCGGGGAGCTGTTTTTT,CASSQEGLATGELFF
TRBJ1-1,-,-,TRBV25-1,TGTGCCAGCAGTGAAGGGGAGGGACAAGGGCCGAACACTGAAGCTTTCTTT,CASSEGEGQGPNTEAFF
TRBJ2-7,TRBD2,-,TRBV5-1,TGCGCCAGCAGCTTACGGCTTTCTAGCGGGAGAAACGAGCAGTACTTC,CASSLRLSSGRNEQYF
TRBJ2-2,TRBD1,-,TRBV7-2,TGTGCCAGCAGCTTAGGGACAGGGGGTATGGCCGGGGAGCTGTTTTTT,CASSLGTGGMAGELFF
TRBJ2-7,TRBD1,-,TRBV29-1,TGCAGCGGGCAACGGACAGGGGGGAACGAGCAGTACTTC,CSGQRTGGNEQYF
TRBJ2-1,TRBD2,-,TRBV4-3,TGCGCCAGCAGCTTCCGGGATAGCGGGGGTCAGCAGTTCTTC,CASSFRDSGGQQFF
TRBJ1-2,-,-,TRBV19,TGTGCCAGTAGTCCCATTGAGAGGGCGGGAGAAGGTGGTGGCTACACCTTC,CASSPIERAGEGGGYTF
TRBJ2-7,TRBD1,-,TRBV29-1,TGCAGCGTTGCTCGGACAGGGGTCCCCGAGCAGTACTTC,CSVARTGVPEQYF
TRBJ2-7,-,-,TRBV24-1,TGTGCCACCAGTGATGGGGGGTCCAGGTACGAGCAGTACTTC,CATSDGGSRYEQYF
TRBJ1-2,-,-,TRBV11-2,TGTGCCAGCAGCTTAGACCCAGTCATAAGAAACTATGGCTACACCTTC,CASSLDPVIRNYGYTF
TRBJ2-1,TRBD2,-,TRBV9,TGTGCCAGCAGCGTAGGGACTAGCGGGAGGGCCGATAATGAGCAGTTCTTC,CASSVGTSGRADNEQFF
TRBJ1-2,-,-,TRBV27,TGTGCCAGCAGCTTCGGGGGGAGTGGTGGCTACACCTTC,CASSFGGSGGYTF
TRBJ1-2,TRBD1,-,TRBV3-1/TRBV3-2,TGTGCCAGCAGCCAAGCAGGGGGGCTATTTGGCTACACCTTC,CASSQAGGLFGYTF
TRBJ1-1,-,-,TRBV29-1,TGCAGCGGGACGGCGGGGGGAGCAAACACTGAAGCTTTCTTT,CSGTAGGANTEAFF
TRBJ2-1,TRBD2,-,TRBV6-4,TGTGCCAGCAGTGACCCACTAGCGGGAGGGACCTACAATGAGCAGTTCTTC,CASSDPLAGGTYNEQFF
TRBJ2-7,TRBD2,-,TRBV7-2,TGTGCCAGCAGCCCAGGTAGCGGGGAATGGGAGCAGTACTTC,CASSPGSGEWEQYF
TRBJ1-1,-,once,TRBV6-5,TGTGCCAGCAGTTTCCCTACCCGGACAGTGAACACTGAAGCTTTCTTT,CASSFPTRTVNTEAFF
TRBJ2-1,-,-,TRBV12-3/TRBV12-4,TGTGCCAGCAGGATCACACAGGGGCAGTTCTTC,CASRITQGQFF
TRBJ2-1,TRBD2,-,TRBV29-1,TGCAGCGCCCCCGCGGGGGGATATCCCGGGAATGAGCAGTTCTTC,CSAPAGGYPGNEQFF
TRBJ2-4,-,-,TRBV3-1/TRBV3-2,TGTGCCAGCAGCCAAGGTCCGGACACATATCTGGACATTCAGTACTTC,CASSQGPDTYLDIQYF
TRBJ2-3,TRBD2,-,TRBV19,TGTGCCAGTACCCCTGCGAGGCTAGCGGGAGGGACTCCGACAGATACGCAGTATTTT,CASTPARLAGGTPTDTQYF
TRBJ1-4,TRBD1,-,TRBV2,TGTGCCAGCAGGTTGACAGGGGGCCATGAAAAACTGTTTTTT,CASRLTGGHEKLFF